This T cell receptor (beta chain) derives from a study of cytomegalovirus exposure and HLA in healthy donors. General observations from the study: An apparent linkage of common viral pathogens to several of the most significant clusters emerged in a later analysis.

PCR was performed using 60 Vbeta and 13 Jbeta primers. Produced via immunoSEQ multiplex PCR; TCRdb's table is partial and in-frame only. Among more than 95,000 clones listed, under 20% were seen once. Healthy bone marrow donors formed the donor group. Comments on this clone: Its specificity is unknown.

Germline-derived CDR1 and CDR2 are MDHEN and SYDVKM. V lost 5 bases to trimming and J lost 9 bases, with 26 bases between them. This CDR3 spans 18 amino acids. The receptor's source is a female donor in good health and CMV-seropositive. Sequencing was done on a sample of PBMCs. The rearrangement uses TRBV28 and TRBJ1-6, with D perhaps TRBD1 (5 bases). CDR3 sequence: CASSPIIQGWGTGSPLHF. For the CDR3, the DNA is TGTGCCAGCAGTCCTATAATCCAGGGTTGGGGTACTGGTTCACCCCTCCACTTT.